This record covers a single T cell receptor beta chain. The CDR3 is 16 residues long. In germline, CDR1 is MNHEY, CDR2 SVGEGT. The V gene lost 5 bases and the J gene lost 8 bases, with 21 bases spanning the gap. The data derive from a study of blood T cell repertoires in COVID-19. Study context: Recovered Cohort 3 donors showed two negative PCRs, clearance, or symptom resolution. The cDNA or gDNA used as material had been derived from T cells, B-cell-depleted T cells, or PBMCs.

The data were produced by immunoSEQ multiplex PCR, yet TCRdb's version contains in-frame clones alone and is incomplete. This table has roughly 210,000 clones, about nine tenths appearing once. Participants' reported clinical history set cohort assignment. This receptor was taken from a man aged 25 to 45 in a cohort exposed to, infected with or recovered from COVID-19 (not recorded which). The specimen sequenced was PBMCs or T cells enriched from blood (not recorded which). This chain uses TRBV6-2 or TRBV6-3 with TRBJ1-4, with D perhaps TRBD1 (5 bases). The CDR3 DNA reads as TGTGCCAGCAGTCTCCCCGGGGGAGTCCCGGGCGAAAAACTGTTTTTT. Residues: CASSLPGGVPGEKLFF.